Listed here are 27 T cell receptor beta chains from one sample, sequenced in a study of type 1 regulatory T cells. These TCRs' antigens remain unknown. TCRdb recomputed calls from the reads with MiXCR, one row per CDR3 protein. The profile shows tens of thousands of distinct CDR3 sequences, roughly 50% of them singletons. The source material was cultured non-Tr1 T cells, either the whole culture or a sorted T cell fraction (not recorded which). The receptor source for this set is a human donor in good health.

V and J are TRBV10-3 and TRBJ2-2; D is undetermined. Trimming shortened V by 5 bases and J by 2 bases, and 9 bases separated the two germline ends. This CDR3 region has 14 residues. Germline V lookup: CDR1 ENHRY, CDR2 SYGVKD. CDR3: CAISLQKNTGELFF. The CDR3 nucleotides are TGTGCCATCAGTCTCCAAAAAAACACCGGGGAGCTGTTTTTT.

V is TRBV12-3 or TRBV12-4 and J is TRBJ2-1, with D perhaps matching TRBD2 (6 bases). The CDR3 consists of 14 residues. Trimming removed 6 bases from V and 1 base from J, with 10 bases in between. The chain's CDR3 is CASRPGGSYNEQFF. The CDR3 nucleotides are TGTGCCAGCAGACCCGGGGGATCCTACAATGAGCAGTTCTTC.

Remarks on this clonotype: Relative to the germline gene, one junction end is altered; a read error may explain this. The V call is TRBV5-1, the J call TRBJ2-3; D call uncertain. Germline CDR1 and CDR2: SGHRS and YFSETQ. CDR3 length: 13 amino acids. In DNA form, the CDR3 reads TGCACCAGCCGTTTCGATAGCTCGGGTACGCAGTATTTT. As protein: CTSRFDSSGTQYF.

The rearrangement uses TRBV20-1 and TRBJ1-2, with 8 bases aligning to TRBD1. The germline V gene has CDR1 DFQATT and CDR2 SNEGSKA (reference sequence). The CDR3 contains 13 residues. J was trimmed by 7 bases and V by 3 bases; bases with no gene match: 7. For the CDR3, the DNA is TGCAGTGCTAGCCTACGGACAGGGAGTGGCTACACCTTC. It translates to CSASLRTGSGYTF.

This chain links TRBV2 with TRBJ1-1; D remains ambiguous. V lost 3 bases to trimming and J lost 8 bases, with 13 bases between them. Germline V lookup: CDR1 SNHLY, CDR2 FYNNEI. The CDR3 is 13 residues long. The CDR3 region has the DNA TGTGCCAGCAGTGATAAAACGATACCCGAAGCTTTCTTT. This encodes CASSDKTIPEAFF.

The chain uses TRBV6-2 or TRBV6-3 and TRBJ2-7; 9 nucleotides align to TRBD1. The CDR3 loop spans 14 amino acids. Germline loops: CDR1 MNHEY, CDR2 SVGEGT. J lost 1 base, V lost 8 bases, and 6 bases had no gene match. In nucleotides, the CDR3 is TGTGCCAGCGAGAGAGGACAGGGGTCCTACGAGCAGTACTTC. Encoded protein: CASERGQGSYEQYF.

This clonotype was detected only a few times. The chain employs TRBV7-9 and TRBJ1-1; D call uncertain. CDR3 length: 12 amino acids. Looked up from germline, CDR1 is SEHNR and CDR2 is FQNEAQ (reference sequence). V gave up 5 bases and J gave up 3 bases, with 7 bases separating them. CDR3 nucleotide sequence: TGTGCCAGCAGCGGGAGGGACACTGAAGCTTTCTTT. Translating gives CASSGRDTEAFF.

In regard to this clonotype: Mismatch with germline at one junction end may stem from a read error. V usage is TRBV5-4 and J usage is TRBJ1-2; TRBD1 aligns across 7 bases. The CDR3 has 14 residues. Germline V gives CDR1 SGHNT, CDR2 YYREEE (reference sequence). CDR3 region: CASSSPTGDYGYAF. The CDR3, as DNA: TGTGCCAGCAGCTCACCTACAGGGGACTATGGCTACGCCTTC. Full variable domain (missing parts from reference TRBV5-4 and TRBJ1-2): ETGVTQSPTHLIKTRGQQVTLRCSSQSGHNTVSWYQQALGQGPQFIFQYYREEENGRGNFPPRFSGLQFPNYSSELNVNALELDDSALYLCASSSPTGDYGYAFGSGTRLTVV.

The chain uses TRBV6-1 and TRBJ2-7; D is perhaps TRBD2 (5 bases). The V gene's germline CDR1 is MNHNS and CDR2 SASEGT. With 3 bases removed from V and 6 bases from J, the gap between germline ends came to 9 bases. The CDR3 totals 12 residues. Written as DNA, the CDR3 is TGTGCCAGCAGTGATGCCCGGGGCGAGCAGTACTTC. This codes for CASSDARGEQYF.

In its sample, this clonotype was seen a few times. The CDR3 sequence is CASSQGTGGTETQYF. The CDR3 DNA sequence: TGTGCCAGCAGCCAGGGGACAGGGGGAACAGAGACCCAGTACTTC. The rearrangement joins TRBV11-2 to TRBJ2-5; 11 nucleotides agree with TRBD1. Unmatched junction bases numbered 6, after V lost 5 bases and J lost 4 bases. Germline V CDR1 and CDR2: SGHAT, FQNNGV. This CDR3 is 15 amino acids long.

Here the CDR3 reads CASSLGTAEAFF. In DNA form, the CDR3 reads TGTGCCAGCAGTTTAGGGACGGCAGAAGCTTTCTTT. This chain links TRBV12-3 or TRBV12-4 with TRBJ1-1; D is uncertain. The CDR3 is 12 amino acids. V lost 1 base, J lost 8 bases, and 8 bases lay in between.

This clonotype appeared a few times. The V call is TRBV11-3, the J call TRBJ2-1; D not certain. From germline, CDR1 is SGHNT and CDR2 YENEEA. CDR3 length: 12 residues. V was shortened by 6 bases and J by 9 bases, with 12 bases between the two germline ends. The CDR3 is CASRPEKGEQFF. CDR3 nucleotides: TGTGCCAGCAGACCAGAGAAGGGTGAGCAGTTCTTC.

This clonotype was recorded a few times. The chain links TRBV7-3 to TRBJ1-1, with no clear D. Germline-derived CDR1 and CDR2 are SGHTA and FQGTGA. V was pared by 3 bases and J by 1 base, with 6 bases between. The CDR3 has 13 amino acids. The CDR3 is CASSFDGNTEAFF. The CDR3 nucleotides read TGTGCCAGCAGCTTTGATGGGAACACTGAAGCTTTCTTT.

The J gene is TRBJ2-2, the V gene TRBV4-1; the match to TRBD2 covers 8 bases. V dropped 4 bases and J dropped 2; count of bases not matched to a gene: 9. Germline lookup yields CDR1 MGHRA and CDR2 YSYEKL. CDR3 size: 17 residues. The CDR3 DNA reads as TGCGCCAGCAGCCGGCCCCTCGGGGGGGCTAACACCGGGGAGCTGTTTTTT. As protein: CASSRPLGGANTGELFF.

This chain links TRBV29-1 with TRBJ2-2, with D maybe TRBD2 (5 bases). CDR1 is SQVTM, CDR2 ANQGSEA, per germline. The CDR3 has 14 residues. V was shortened by 6 bases and J by 4 bases, with 15 bases between the two germline ends. The chain's CDR3 is CSVEGLLGTGELFF. In DNA form, the CDR3 reads TGCAGCGTAGAGGGTCTACTGGGCACCGGGGAGCTGTTTTTT.

In its sample, this clonotype was seen a few times. The chain joins TRBV11-2 to TRBJ2-6; D possibly matches TRBD1 or TRBD2 (5 bases each). The V end lost 1 base, the J end lost 0 bases, and 19 bases lay between the germline ends. CDR1 is SGHAT and CDR2 is FQNNGV in the germline V gene. This CDR3 is built from 20 residues. The CDR3 DNA reads as TGTGCCAGCAGCTTAGTCCGGGGAAGGGACGGAAGCTCTGGGGCCAACGTCCTGACTTTC. It yields the protein CASSLVRGRDGSSGANVLTF.

The V gene is TRBV7-9, the J gene TRBJ2-7; 10 nucleotides agree with TRBD1. J was trimmed by 5 bases and V by 5 bases; bases with no gene match: 6. Germline lookup yields CDR1 SEHNR and CDR2 FQNEAQ (reference sequence). The CDR3 contains 14 residues. The CDR3 DNA sequence: TGTGCCAGCAGCCCAGGACAGGGGGGGGACGAGCAGTACTTC. Translation gives CASSPGQGGDEQYF. The complete variable domain, with remaining parts taken from reference TRBV7-9 and TRBJ2-7, reads DTGVSQNPRHKITKRGQNVTFRCDPISEHNRLYWYRQTLGQGPEFLTYFQNEAQLEKSRLLSDRFSAERPKGSFSTLEIQRTEQGDSAMYLCASSPGQGGDEQYFGPGTRLTVT.

The chain carries TRBV28 and TRBJ2-1, with D maybe TRBD1 (6 bases). V dropped 6 bases and J dropped 8 bases, with 8 bases sitting between them. The CDR3 has 11 residues. The V gene's germline CDR1 is MDHEN and CDR2 SYDVKM. The CDR3 loop is CASSEGDEQFF. DNA for the CDR3: TGTGCCAGCAGCGAGGGGGATGAGCAGTTCTTC.

The table lists this clonotype with a count of one. The gene calls are TRBV28 and TRBJ1-5, with D possibly TRBD1 on 5 matching bases. V lost 8 bases and J 4 bases, leaving 15 bases between the germline ends. The CDR3 covers 14 residues. CDR1 and CDR2 from the germline V gene are MDHEN and SYDVKM. The CDR3 spells CASVGGNWNQPQHF. DNA of the CDR3: TGTGCCAGCGTCGGGGGAAACTGGAATCAGCCCCAGCATTTT.

The chain recombines TRBV24-1 with TRBJ2-6; possible D gene TRBD2, 6 bases. The CDR3 covers 15 residues. The germline V gene encodes CDR1 KGHDR and CDR2 SFDVKD. V lost 9 bases, J lost 4 bases, and 15 bases lay in between. The CDR3 DNA reads TGTGCCACCGAACAAGGAGGGACCGGGGCCAACGTCCTGACTTTC. Its translation is CATEQGGTGANVLTF.

A few counts support this clonotype. This sequence joins TRBV29-1 and TRBJ1-1; D remains ambiguous. With 5 bases removed from V and 4 bases from J, the gap between germline ends came to 8 bases. The CDR3 has 11 residues. Per germline, CDR1 SQVTM and CDR2 ANQGSEA. CDR3: CSVKSSTEAFF. The CDR3 DNA sequence: TGCAGCGTTAAGAGTTCCACTGAAGCTTTCTTT. The full variable domain, rest sourced from reference TRBV29-1 and TRBJ1-1, is SAVISQKPSRDICQRGTSLTIQCQVDSQVTMMFWYRQQPGQSLTLIATANQGSEATYESGFVIDKFPISRPNLTFSTLTVSNMSPEDSSIYLCSVKSSTEAFFGQGTRLTVV.

This chain joins TRBV5-6 and TRBJ1-2; D is ambiguous. Per germline, CDR1 SGHDT and CDR2 YYEEEE. This CDR3 contains 15 residues. V dropped 5 bases and J dropped 4 bases, with 18 bases sitting between them. The CDR3 sequence is CASRPNIIFAYGYTF. In nucleotides, the CDR3 is TGTGCCAGCAGGCCGAACATCATTTTCGCCTATGGCTACACCTTC.

In nucleotides, the CDR3 is TGTGCCAGCAGAGTGGGGATGAACACTGAAGCTTTCTTT. This encodes CASRVGMNTEAFF. This chain connects TRBV12-3 or TRBV12-4 to TRBJ1-1; D not resolved. The CDR3 has 13 residues. V gave up 6 bases and J gave up 0 bases, with 8 bases separating them.

The gene calls are TRBV11-2 and TRBJ2-3, with 11 bases identical to TRBD1. Germline lookup yields CDR1 SGHAT and CDR2 FQNNGV. The J segment lost 6 bases and the V segment lost 5 bases, leaving 19 bases of the junction unmatched. CDR3 length equals 19 residues. CDR3 amino acids: CASSTPSWDRGIIGDTQYF. DNA for the CDR3: TGTGCCAGCAGCACCCCCTCCTGGGACAGGGGGATCATTGGGGATACGCAGTATTTT.

V usage is TRBV30 and J usage is TRBJ2-3; TRBD2 matches at 9 bases. V was pared by 0 bases and J by 4 bases, with 5 bases of the junction left unmatched. Looked up from germline, CDR1 is GTSNPN and CDR2 is SVGIG (reference sequence). The length of the CDR3 is 15 residues. CDR3 protein: CAWSVGGGGPDTQYF. CDR3 coding DNA: TGTGCCTGGAGTGTCGGCGGGGGGGGCCCAGATACGCAGTATTTT. Complete variable domain (other parts from reference TRBV30 and TRBJ2-3): SQTIHQWPATLVQPVGSPLSLECTVEGTSNPNLYWYRQAAGRGLQLLFYSVGIGQISSEVPQNLSASRPQDRQFILSSKKLLLSDSGFYLCAWSVGGGGPDTQYFGPGTRLTVL.

The chain carries TRBV14 and TRBJ1-1; no firm D call. The length of the CDR3 is 13 residues. The V end lost 4 bases, the J end lost 5 bases, and 11 bases lay between the germline ends. The germline V gene has CDR1 SGHDN and CDR2 FVKESK. CDR3 DNA: TGTGCCAGCAGCCCGTCGATAGGGACTGAAGCTTTCTTT. Encoded protein: CASSPSIGTEAFF.

This clonotype appeared a few times. This sequence joins TRBV20-1 and TRBJ2-7; D is possibly TRBD2 (7 bases). This CDR3 region has 15 residues. The germline gives CDR1 DFQATT, CDR2 SNEGSKA (reference sequence). V was clipped by 0 bases and J by 4 bases, with 16 bases between them. CDR3 sequence: CSARDKTGLGYEQYF. The DNA for the CDR3 is TGCAGTGCTAGAGATAAGACAGGACTAGGGTACGAGCAGTACTTC.